A single sample is the source of the 9 T cell receptor beta chains below, sequenced in a study of response to subunit inactivated influenza vaccine. TCRdb ran MiXCR on the RT-PCR reads and lists one entry per CDR3 protein. The table includes 550,000 to 800,000 distinct CDR3 sequences, approximately 14% detected once. The input for sequencing was PBMCs from blood, taken approximately 15 days before vaccination. The source is a man aged 45-65 years who received an inactivated influenza vaccine.

This clonotype turned up a few times. V is TRBV6-2 or TRBV6-3 and J is TRBJ2-7; TRBD2 aligns across 8 bases. Germline V gene data show CDR1 as MNHEY and CDR2 as SVGEGT. V shed 5 bases, J shed 3 bases, and the junction held 6 bases outside the gene matches. This CDR3 contains 14 residues. CDR3 sequence reads: CASSPLAEIYEQYF. In DNA, the CDR3 is TGTGCCAGCAGTCCACTAGCGGAGATCTACGAGCAGTACTTC.

On this clonotype: An end of the junction does not agree with germline; a read error may underlie this. The rearrangement links TRBV7-8 to TRBJ2-5; D possibly corresponds to TRBD2 (5 bases). The CDR3 loop spans 14 amino acids. Germline loops: CDR1 SGHVS, CDR2 FQNEAQ. The CDR3 bases are TGTGCCGGCAGTTCCCGGGGATTCCAAGAGACCCAGTACTTC. It specifies CAGSSRGFQETQYF.

The chain carries TRBV2 and TRBJ2-6; unclear D gene. The CDR3 length is 15 residues. With 8 bases removed from V and 0 bases from J, the gap between germline ends came to 11 bases. Germline V gene lookup returns CDR1 SNHLY and CDR2 FYNNEI. CDR3 nucleotides: TGTGCCAGCTCGGCCCAGAGCTCTGGGGCCAACGTCCTGACTTTC. Translation: CASSAQSSGANVLTF. Supplemented by reference TRBV2 and TRBJ2-6, the full variable domain reads EPEVTQTPSHQVTQMGQEVILRCVPISNHLYFYWYRQILGQKVEFLVSFYNNEISEKSEIFDDQFSVERPDGSNFTLKIRSTKLEDSAMYFCASSAQSSGANVLTFGAGSRLTVL.

There are a few counts of this clonotype. This chain uses TRBV11-2 with TRBJ2-2; TRBD1 agrees at 9 bases. The J segment lost 5 bases and the V segment lost 5 bases, leaving 6 bases of the junction unmatched. The CDR3 sequence is 15 residues long. Germline-derived CDR1 and CDR2 are SGHAT and FQNNGV. The CDR3 sequence is CASSRDRVVTGELFF. CDR3 sequence (DNA): TGTGCCAGCAGCCGGGACAGGGTGGTGACCGGGGAGCTGTTTTTT.

CDR3 DNA sequence: TGCAGTGCTAGAGATTTAAGCTCGGGGGATACGCAGTATTTT. Protein sequence: CSARDLSSGDTQYF. The J gene is TRBJ2-3, the V gene TRBV20-1; TRBD2 might be the D (5 bases). The germline gives CDR1 DFQATT, CDR2 SNEGSKA (reference sequence). The CDR3 spans 14 residues. The germline V and J ends were trimmed by 0 bases and 6 bases, with 13 bases remaining between them.

This clonotype was counted at least ten times. This chain uses TRBV3-1 with TRBJ2-4; possibly TRBD2 for D (5 bases). Per germline, CDR1 LGHDT and CDR2 YNNKEL (reference sequence). Deletions cut 4 bases from V and 2 bases from J, with 6 bases between. The CDR3 is made up of 13 amino acids. The CDR3 nucleotides are TGTGCCAGCAGCCCCGGGACCAAAAACATTCAGTACTTC. The encoded protein is CASSPGTKNIQYF.

There are a few counts of this clonotype. This rearrangement joins TRBV7-8 to TRBJ2-5; no clear D gene. CDR3 length equals 14 residues. Per the germline V gene, CDR1 is SGHVS and CDR2 is FQNEAQ. The germline V and J ends were trimmed by 6 bases and 4 bases, with 15 bases remaining between them. CDR3 amino acids: CASRSTAPIETQYF. The CDR3 coding sequence is TGTGCCAGCAGGTCTACAGCCCCCATAGAGACCCAGTACTTC. The full variable domain, completed using reference TRBV7-8 and TRBJ2-5, is GAGVSQSPRYKVAKRGQDVALRCDPISGHVSLFWYQQALGQGPEFLTYFQNEAQLDKSGLPSDRFFAERPEGSVSTLKIQRTQQEDSAVYLCASRSTAPIETQYFGPGTRLLVL.

This clonotype showed up just a few times. V gene TRBV7-2 combines with J gene TRBJ2-7, with 9 bases that match TRBD2. With V trimmed by 2 bases and J by 7 bases, 9 bases remained unmatched. The CDR3 is made up of 15 amino acids. From germline, CDR1 is SGHTA and CDR2 FQGNSA. CDR3 residues: CASSLSGAGGLEQYF. CDR3 nucleotide sequence: TGTGCCAGCAGCTTATCTGGCGCGGGAGGGCTTGAGCAGTACTTC.

V usage is TRBV5-1 and J usage is TRBJ2-5; 9 bases align to TRBD1. This CDR3 contains 14 residues. In germline, CDR1 is SGHRS, CDR2 YFSETQ. The junction had 7 bases not matched to a gene; V was cut back by 7 bases and J by 3 bases. DNA of the CDR3: TGCGCCAGCCGAAATGGACAGGGGAAAGAGACCCAGTACTTC. Translating it yields CASRNGQGKETQYF.